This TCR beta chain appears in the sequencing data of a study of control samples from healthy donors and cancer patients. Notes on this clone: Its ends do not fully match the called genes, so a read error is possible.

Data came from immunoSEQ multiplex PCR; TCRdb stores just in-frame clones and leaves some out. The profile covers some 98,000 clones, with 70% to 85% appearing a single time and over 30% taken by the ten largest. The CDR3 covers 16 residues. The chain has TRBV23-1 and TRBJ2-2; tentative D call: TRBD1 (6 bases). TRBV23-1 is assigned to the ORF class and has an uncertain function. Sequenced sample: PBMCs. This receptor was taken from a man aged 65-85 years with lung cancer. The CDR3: CASSQSPRQVFGELFF. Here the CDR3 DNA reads TGCGCCAGCAGCCAATCCCCAAGACAGGTGTTCGGGGAGCTGTTTTTT.